Listed here are 27 T cell receptor beta chains from one sample, sequenced in a study of cytomegalovirus exposure and HLA in healthy donors (dated by TCRdb to 2015 to 2018). Receptors were amplified or captured by the immunoSEQ multiplex PCR assay. For the multiplex PCR, a mixture combining 60 forward primers for TCR Vbeta segments and 13 reverse primers for TCR Jbeta segments was used. What TCRdb holds here is the immuneACCESS table cut down to in-frame rearrangements. Part of the clones is not present; checked against another copy, under half of the missing clones reflect an unresolved V gene, and the others are unexplained. The sample data list under 130,000 clones, and 65% to 80% of these were observed just once. The ten largest account for approximately 5.1% of the sample. Sequencing used PBMCs. The receptors derive from a male donor in good health and CMV-seronegative.

This clone was recorded at least ten times. The V call is TRBV7-9, the J call TRBJ2-1; the D is unclear. Germline V gives CDR1 SEHNR, CDR2 FQNEAQ (reference sequence). This CDR3 has 15 residues. The V end was cut by 3 bases, the J end by 0 bases, with 9 bases between. The CDR3 region has the DNA TGTGCCAGCAGCTTTGCAGCGAGCTCCTACAATGAGCAGTTCTTC. This sequence encodes CASSFAASSYNEQFF.

The V call is TRBV19, the J call TRBJ1-2, with D possibly matching TRBD1 (5 bases). CDR1 and CDR2 from the germline V gene are LNHDA and SQIVND (reference sequence). The CDR3 runs 14 residues. V lost 7 bases to trimming and J lost 2 bases, with 14 bases between them. CDR3 in DNA: TGTGCCAGTACGGGAGAGGGACGGAACTATGGCTACACCTTC. Protein product: CASTGEGRNYGYTF.

The count of this clone is one. The chain joins TRBV28 to TRBJ2-7; 11 positions agree with TRBD2. The junction had 2 bases not matched to a gene; V was cut back by 5 bases and J by 2 bases. The germline CDR1 and CDR2 sequences are MDHEN and SYDVKM. This CDR3 spans 14 amino acids. The CDR3 is CASSIAGGAYEQYF. As DNA, the CDR3 is TGTGCCAGCAGTATAGCGGGAGGGGCCTACGAGCAGTACTTC. Full variable domain (missing parts from reference TRBV28 and TRBJ2-7): DVKVTQSSRYLVKRTGEKVFLECVQDMDHENMFWYRQDPGLGLRLIYFSYDVKMKEKGDIPEGYSVSREKKERFSLILESASTNQTSMYLCASSIAGGAYEQYFGPGTRLTVT.

The rearrangement uses TRBV11-2 and TRBJ2-3, with D maybe TRBD1 (6 bases). This CDR3 comprises 15 residues. Germline V gives CDR1 SGHAT, CDR2 FQNNGV. V dropped 7 bases and J dropped 0 bases, with 14 bases sitting between them. CDR3 loop: CASIKLGASTDTQYF. CDR3 nucleotides: TGTGCCAGCATCAAACTGGGGGCAAGCACAGATACGCAGTATTTT.

This sequence joins TRBV20-1 and TRBJ2-3; the D is unclear. Germline V CDR1 and CDR2: DFQATT, SNEGSKA (reference sequence). The CDR3 has 11 residues. V was shortened by 6 bases and J by 2 bases, with 6 bases between the two germline ends. Here the CDR3 DNA reads TGCAGTGCCTATATCACAGATACGCAGTATTTT. This sequence encodes CSAYITDTQYF.

This chain uses TRBV18 with TRBJ2-3; D perhaps matches TRBD2 (6 bases). Between the trimmed V and J ends, which lost 9 bases and 5 bases, there was a span of 18 bases. Germline V gene data show CDR1 as KGHSH and CDR2 as LQKENI. The CDR3 has 14 amino acids. CDR3 DNA: TGTGCCAGTCGGTTCGGGAGATTAGGAGATACGCAGTATTTT. Translation gives CASRFGRLGDTQYF.

The CDR3 loop reads CASSYSGTAYGYTF. As DNA, the CDR3 is TGTGCCAGCAGTTACTCGGGGACAGCCTATGGCTACACCTTC. The rearrangement uses TRBV6-5 and TRBJ1-2; TRBD1 aligns across 7 bases. CDR1 MNHEY and CDR2 SVGAGI come from the germline V gene. With 0 bases clipped from V and 4 bases from J, the junction kept 2 bases outside the gene matches. The CDR3 is 14 amino acids.

Details on this clone: Additional DNA sequences in this sample encode the identical CDR3. This chain connects TRBV30 to TRBJ2-7, with TRBD1 matching 10 bases. V dropped 2 bases and J dropped 4; count of bases not matched to a gene: 5. Germline V gene sequence: CDR1 GTSNPN, CDR2 SVGIG (reference sequence). CDR3 size: 14 residues. CDR3 in DNA: TGTGCCTGGAGTCCCGGGACAGGGGATTACGAGCAGTACTTC. Translating gives CAWSPGTGDYEQYF.

The rearrangement uses TRBV9 and TRBJ2-7, with a possible D match to TRBD2 (6 bases). The germline CDR1 and CDR2 sequences are SGDLS and YYNGEE. V was cut by 3 bases and J by 4 bases, with 11 bases left in between. This CDR3 spans 13 amino acids. Here the CDR3 reads CASSEASGYEQYF. The CDR3 DNA reads TGTGCCAGCAGCGAGGCAAGCGGGTACGAGCAGTACTTC. The full variable domain, its missing parts supplied by reference TRBV9 and TRBJ2-7, is DSGVTQTPKHLITATGQRVTLRCSPRSGDLSVYWYQQSLDQGLQFLIQYYNGEERAKGNILERFSAQQFPDLHSELNLSSLELGDSALYFCASSEASGYEQYFGPGTRLTVT.

The rearrangement joins TRBV29-1 to TRBJ1-5, with 10 bases that match TRBD1. CDR3 length: 14 residues. Losses at the gene ends were 5 bases for V and 0 bases for J; bases not matched to a gene: 1. Germline CDR1 SQVTM, CDR2 ANQGSEA. In DNA form, the CDR3 reads TGCAGCGTTCGGGACAGGGGTAGCAATCAGCCCCAGCATTTT. It encodes CSVRDRGSNQPQHF.

V usage is TRBV7-2 and J usage is TRBJ2-5; 7 bases are a match to TRBD1. The CDR3 loop spans 15 amino acids. The V gene's germline CDR1 is SGHTA and CDR2 FQGNSA. After removal of 5 bases from V and 0 bases from J, the junction contained 6 bases not matched to a gene. The CDR3 DNA sequence: TGTGCCAGCAGCCGAGGGGACAGTTACCAAGAGACCCAGTACTTC. This translates into CASSRGDSYQETQYF.

The V and J genes are TRBV6-4 and TRBJ2-1, with D possibly being TRBD2 (5 bases). V lost 3 bases and J 9 bases, leaving 12 bases between the germline ends. Germline loops: CDR1 MRHNA, CDR2 SNTAGT. The CDR3 sequence is 13 residues long. CDR3 DNA: TGTGCCAGCAGTGAACGGGCGAGCGGTGAGCAGTTCTTC. Translated, it gives CASSERASGEQFF.

This chain uses TRBV28 with TRBJ2-3; TRBD1 matches at 11 bases. Germline CDR1 and CDR2: MDHEN and SYDVKM. The CDR3 length is 17 residues. Trimming cost V 7 bases and J 3 bases; bases outside gene matches: 12. CDR3 in DNA: TGTGCCAGCACCGGACAGGGGGCGGGTGAATCGACAGATACGCAGTATTTT. It translates to CASTGQGAGESTDTQYF.

This sequence joins TRBV27 and TRBJ2-3; TRBD2 matches 10 bases. Germline CDR1 reads MNHEY; CDR2 reads SMNVEV (reference sequence). CDR3 length: 15 amino acids. V dropped 7 bases and J dropped 5; count of bases not matched to a gene: 9. The CDR3 region has the DNA TGTGCCAGCACAAAAACTAGCGGGGTGGAAGATACGCAGTATTTT. It translates to CASTKTSGVEDTQYF.

The chain has TRBV7-8 and TRBJ2-7, with 7 bases fitting TRBD2. Germline CDR1 is SGHVS and CDR2 is FQNEAQ. The CDR3 spans 14 residues. With V trimmed by 10 bases and J by 5 bases, 14 bases remained unmatched. CDR3 in amino acids: CATQNRGRWNEQYF. In DNA form, the CDR3 reads TGTGCCACACAAAATCGCGGGAGATGGAACGAGCAGTACTTC. Supplemented by reference TRBV7-8 and TRBJ2-7, the full variable domain reads GAGVSQSPRYKVAKRGQDVALRCDPISGHVSLFWYQQALGQGPEFLTYFQNEAQLDKSGLPSDRFFAERPEGSVSTLKIQRTQQEDSAVYLCATQNRGRWNEQYFGPGTRLTVT.

The V gene is TRBV19, the J gene TRBJ2-5; 10 bases are a match to TRBD2. This CDR3 has 16 residues. V lost 4 bases and J lost 3; bases outside the gene matches: 8. Germline V gives CDR1 LNHDA, CDR2 SQIVND (reference sequence). The CDR3 nucleotides are TGTGCCAGTAGTACTAGGACTAGCGGAAAAAAAGAGACCCAGTACTTC. Its translation is CASSTRTSGKKETQYF. Using reference TRBV19 and TRBJ2-5 for the parts outside the CDR3, the full variable domain is DGGITQSPKYLFRKEGQNVTLSCEQNLNHDAMYWYRQDPGQGLRLIYYSQIVNDFQKGDIAEGYSVSREKKESFPLTVTSAQKNPTAFYLCASSTRTSGKKETQYFGPGTRLLVL.

This clone showed up just a few times. The chain employs TRBV4-1 and TRBJ1-1; 8 nucleotides agree with TRBD1. V was clipped by 2 bases and J by 2 bases; unmatched bases: 4. CDR1 is MGHRA, CDR2 YSYEKL, per germline. This CDR3 spans 15 amino acids. The CDR3 nucleotides are TGCGCCAGCAGCCAATTGACAGGGGCCAACACTGAAGCTTTCTTT. Amino acids: CASSQLTGANTEAFF.

This chain joins TRBV19 and TRBJ2-1; 8 nucleotides agree with TRBD2. The CDR3 length is 15 residues. Germline CDR1 is LNHDA and CDR2 is SQIVND (reference sequence). V was pared by 3 bases and J by 7 bases, with 8 bases of the junction left unmatched. CDR3 residues: CASSMRGRISNEQFF. The CDR3 DNA reads as TGTGCCAGTAGTATGCGCGGGAGGATCAGTAATGAGCAGTTCTTC.

Here the CDR3 reads CASSLGGSGLGEQYF. The CDR3 nucleotides are TGTGCCAGCAGCTTGGGGGGTAGCGGGCTGGGCGAGCAGTACTTC. The rearrangement links TRBV5-4 to TRBJ2-7; TRBD2 aligns across 7 bases. The CDR3 loop spans 15 amino acids. With 0 bases clipped from V and 6 bases from J, the junction kept 9 bases outside the gene matches. Germline loops: CDR1 SGHNT, CDR2 YYREEE (reference sequence).

This clone is a singleton in its sample. The chain links TRBV30 to TRBJ1-2; TRBD1 matches at 9 bases. This CDR3 is built from 13 residues. V lost 1 base, J lost 9 bases, and 6 bases stayed unmatched. Looked up from germline, CDR1 is GTSNPN and CDR2 is SVGIG (reference sequence). CDR3 in amino acids: CAWSAGQGYSYTF. The DNA for the CDR3 is TGTGCCTGGAGTGCTGGACAGGGGTATAGCTACACCTTC.

With regard to this clone: Other DNA variants within this sample encode the same CDR3. V is TRBV6-5 and J is TRBJ1-1; TRBD1 matches at 7 bases. The germline V gene encodes CDR1 MNHEY and CDR2 SVGAGI. The CDR3 runs to 14 residues. With 5 bases clipped from V and 1 base from J, the junction kept 4 bases outside the gene matches. The CDR3 region has the DNA TGTGCCAGCAGTCCTAGGACAGGGAACACTGAAGCTTTCTTT. This translates into CASSPRTGNTEAFF.

The chain recombines TRBV6-1 with TRBJ1-1; the D is unclear. V shed 7 bases and J shed 1 base, with 10 bases lying between them. CDR1 is MNHNS and CDR2 is SASEGT in the germline V gene. CDR3 length equals 13 residues. The CDR3 is CASTLMWNTEAFF. The CDR3 nucleotides are TGTGCCAGCACCCTTATGTGGAACACTGAAGCTTTCTTT.

This clone was seen once. The chain uses TRBV5-1 and TRBJ2-1; 11 bases are a match to TRBD2. CDR3 length equals 15 residues. In germline, CDR1 is SGHRS, CDR2 YFSETQ. V lost 5 bases to trimming and J lost 5 bases; unmatched junction nucleotides: 6. The CDR3 is CASREGTSGHNEQFF. The DNA for the CDR3 is TGCGCCAGCAGGGAAGGGACTAGCGGCCACAATGAGCAGTTCTTC.

V is TRBV6-5 and J is TRBJ1-3; TRBD1 is a possible D gene (5 bases). Germline V gene lookup returns CDR1 MNHEY and CDR2 SVGAGI. CDR3 length equals 14 residues. The ends were cut back, 9 bases at V and 0 bases at J, with 12 bases in the middle. CDR3 loop: CASRGYSSGNTIYF. The CDR3 nucleotides are TGTGCCAGTCGGGGGTATAGCTCTGGAAACACCATATATTTT.

This clone was seen a single time. The chain carries TRBV11-3 and TRBJ2-5; 9 bases are a match to TRBD2. Trimming removed 10 bases from V and 5 bases from J; junction bases left unmatched: 8. This CDR3 spans 13 amino acids. Per germline, CDR1 SGHNT and CDR2 YENEEA. CDR3 in DNA: TGTGCCACCCGCGGGGGGGCGCGGGAGACCCAGTACTTC. Protein product: CATRGGARETQYF. The full variable domain, rest sourced from reference TRBV11-3 and TRBJ2-5, is EAGVVQSPRYKIIEKKQPVAFWCNPISGHNTLYWYLQNLGQGPELLIRYENEEAVDDSQLPKDRFSAERLKGVDSTLKIQPAELGDSAVYLCATRGGARETQYFGPGTRLLVL.

The rearrangement joins TRBV4-1 to TRBJ2-5; 11 bases fit TRBD2. V lost 3 bases, J lost 2 bases, and 14 bases stayed unmatched. CDR1 is MGHRA and CDR2 is YSYEKL in the germline V gene. CDR3 length: 19 residues. In DNA form, the CDR3 reads TGCGCCAGCAGCCATCCTTTTAGCGGGAGGGCCAAGGGGCAAGAGACCCAGTACTTC. Its protein is CASSHPFSGRAKGQETQYF.

This clone was recorded a few times. V gene TRBV2 combines with J gene TRBJ1-1; no clear D gene. The CDR3 covers 14 residues. The germline CDR1 and CDR2 sequences are SNHLY and FYNNEI. Deletions cut 7 bases from V and 1 base from J, with 13 bases between. The CDR3 sequence: CASILDLANTEAFF. The CDR3 nucleotides read TGTGCCAGCATCCTCGACTTAGCGAACACTGAAGCTTTCTTT. The entire variable domain, with the rest obtained from reference TRBV2 and TRBJ1-1, is as follows: EPEVTQTPSHQVTQMGQEVILRCVPISNHLYFYWYRQILGQKVEFLVSFYNNEISEKSEIFDDQFSVERPDGSNFTLKIRSTKLEDSAMYFCASILDLANTEAFFGQGTRLTVV.